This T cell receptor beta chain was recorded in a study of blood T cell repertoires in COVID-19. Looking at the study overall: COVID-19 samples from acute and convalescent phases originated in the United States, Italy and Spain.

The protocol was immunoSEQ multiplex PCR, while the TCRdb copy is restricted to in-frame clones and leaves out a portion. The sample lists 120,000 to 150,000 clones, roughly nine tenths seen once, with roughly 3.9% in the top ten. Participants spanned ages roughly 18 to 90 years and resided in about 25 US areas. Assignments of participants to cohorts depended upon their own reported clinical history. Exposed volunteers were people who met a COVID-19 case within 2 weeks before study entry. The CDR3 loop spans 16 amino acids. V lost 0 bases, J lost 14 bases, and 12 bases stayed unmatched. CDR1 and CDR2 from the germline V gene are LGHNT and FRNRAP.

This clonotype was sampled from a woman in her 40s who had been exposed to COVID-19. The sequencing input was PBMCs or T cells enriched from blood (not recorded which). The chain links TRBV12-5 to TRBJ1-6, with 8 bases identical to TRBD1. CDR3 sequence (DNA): TGTGCTAGTGGTTTGGTAGCCGGGACAGGCCTTAGATCCCTCCACTTT. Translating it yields CASGLVAGTGLRSLHF.